These 16 T cell receptor beta chains were all obtained from the same sample, sequenced in a study of cytomegalovirus exposure and HLA in healthy donors. PCR was performed using 60 Vbeta and 13 Jbeta primers. Sequencing was performed with immunoSEQ multiplex PCR; in TCRdb, only in-frame clones are kept and a portion is missing. The table lists under 200,000 clones, around 76% of them singletons. Sequences were obtained from PBMCs. These TCRs come from a young man in good health and CMV-seronegative.

V usage is TRBV30 and J usage is TRBJ1-2; 9 bases map to TRBD1. CDR1 is GTSNPN, CDR2 SVGIG, per germline (reference sequence). CDR3 size: 13 residues. With V trimmed by 2 bases and J by 5 bases, 3 bases remained unmatched. Written as DNA, the CDR3 is TGTGCCTGGAGTACCGGGACAGGGTATGGCTACACCTTC. Translated: CAWSTGTGYGYTF.

This clone was counted only a few times. V is TRBV23-1 and J is TRBJ1-1; D unresolved. TRBV23-1 is given ORF status, its function remaining uncertain. The CDR3 length is 12 residues. V lost 3 bases, J lost 7 bases, and 9 bases lay in between. CDR3: CASSQWGGEAFF. The CDR3 nucleotides are TGCGCCAGCAGTCAGTGGGGAGGTGAAGCTTTCTTT.

J is TRBJ2-1 and V is TRBV9; D is perhaps TRBD2 (6 bases). CDR1 is SGDLS, CDR2 YYNGEE, per germline. This CDR3 region has 13 residues. V lost 4 bases and J 9 bases, leaving 14 bases between the germline ends. CDR3 residues: CASSFRGSGEQFF. The DNA of the CDR3 is TGTGCCAGCAGCTTCCGGGGGAGCGGTGAGCAGTTCTTC.

This clone turned up a few times. The genes are TRBV10-3 and TRBJ1-2; 10 bases are shared with TRBD1. The CDR3 contains 14 residues. Germline V lookup: CDR1 ENHRY, CDR2 SYGVKD. J was trimmed by 1 base and V by 7 bases; bases with no gene match: 3. In nucleotides, the CDR3 is TGTGCCATCACTGGACAGGGGGGTAACTATGGCTACACCTTC. Translated: CAITGQGGNYGYTF.

V is TRBV13 and J is TRBJ1-5; 10 nucleotides align to TRBD1. With 4 bases clipped from V and 6 bases from J, the junction kept 6 bases outside the gene matches. This CDR3 has 15 amino acids. Germline V lookup: CDR1 PRHDT, CDR2 FYEKMQ (reference sequence). The CDR3: CASSYSRDRGQPQHF. In nucleotides, the CDR3 is TGTGCCAGCAGCTACTCGCGGGACAGGGGTCAGCCCCAGCATTTT.

The chain is built from TRBV5-4 and TRBJ2-7; 10 bases match TRBD1. This CDR3 is 15 amino acids long. Trimming cost V 0 bases and J 4 bases; bases outside gene matches: 4. Germline V CDR1 and CDR2: SGHNT, YYREEE (reference sequence). The CDR3 spells CASSLEGQGNYEQYF. The CDR3, as DNA: TGTGCCAGCAGCTTGGAGGGACAGGGGAATTACGAGCAGTACTTC.

The chain carries TRBV27 and TRBJ2-3, with 11 bases lining up with TRBD2. Trimming cost V 5 bases and J 4 bases; bases outside gene matches: 5. The CDR3 has 15 residues. Germline lookup yields CDR1 MNHEY and CDR2 SMNVEV (reference sequence). CDR3 coding DNA: TGTGCCAGCAGTCGTACTAGCGGGAGTGCAGATACGCAGTATTTT. It specifies CASSRTSGSADTQYF.

This rearrangement joins TRBV6-5 to TRBJ1-6, with TRBD1 as a possible D gene (5 bases). The V gene's germline CDR1 is MNHEY and CDR2 SVGAGI. This CDR3 region has 12 residues. Written as DNA, the CDR3 is TGTGCTTCCGGGGGAAATAATTCACCCCTCCACTTT. Translated: CASGGNNSPLHF.

This clone is medium-sized within its sample. In nucleotides, the CDR3 is TGTGCCAGCAGAATCGGACAGGGAGTTTCTGAAGCTTTCTTT. It specifies CASRIGQGVSEAFF. The chain has TRBV19 and TRBJ1-1, with 8 bases fitting TRBD1. Losses at the gene ends were 9 bases for V and 6 bases for J; bases not matched to a gene: 12. The CDR3 spans 14 residues. Germline loops: CDR1 LNHDA, CDR2 SQIVND (reference sequence).

The chain carries TRBV6-6 and TRBJ1-4; unclear D gene. Germline values: CDR1 MNHNY, CDR2 SVGAGI (reference sequence). The CDR3 has 16 residues. The germline V and J ends were trimmed by 5 bases and 7 bases, with 20 bases remaining between them. The CDR3 nucleotides read TGTGCCAGCAGTGGTCCCTTCGGGGATCATACTGAAAAACTGTTTTTT. It encodes CASSGPFGDHTEKLFF.

V is TRBV25-1 and J is TRBJ1-5; TRBD1 matches 9 bases. The CDR3 consists of 14 residues. V shed 4 bases, J shed 2 bases, and the junction held 0 bases outside the gene matches. The germline V gene encodes CDR1 MGHDK and CDR2 SYGVNS. The CDR3 coding sequence is TGTGCCAGCAGTGGGACAGGGGGCAATCAGCCCCAGCATTTT. The encoded protein is CASSGTGGNQPQHF.

Comments on this clone: An end of the junction does not agree with germline; a read error may underlie this. V gene TRBV6-5 combines with J gene TRBJ2-3; D might be TRBD2 (5 bases). The CDR3 runs 9 residues. CDR1 is MNHEY, CDR2 SVGAGI, per germline. As DNA, the CDR3 is TGTGCCAACCCGGACTCTAACCTATTT. It encodes CANPDSNLF.

The V call is TRBV19, the J call TRBJ2-6, with 8 bases lining up with TRBD2. Germline CDR1 reads LNHDA; CDR2 reads SQIVND (reference sequence). The length of the CDR3 is 17 residues. J was trimmed by 0 bases and V by 7 bases; bases with no gene match: 8. In DNA form, the CDR3 reads TGTGCCAGTAATCGGCCTAGCGGGCTCTCTGGGGCCAACGTCCTGACTTTC. This sequence encodes CASNRPSGLSGANVLTF.

DNA for the CDR3: TGTGCCAGCAGTTTATTGTCCTCCGGAGCTTTCTTT. Translation: CASSLLSSGAFF. This chain links TRBV28 with TRBJ1-1; D gene unclear. CDR1 MDHEN and CDR2 SYDVKM come from the germline V gene. The CDR3 loop spans 12 amino acids. V shed 1 base and J shed 10 bases, with 10 bases lying between them.

The CDR3: CASSTSGGQRPQHF. The CDR3 DNA reads TGTGCCAGTAGTACCTCGGGGGGACAACGGCCCCAGCATTTT. The chain uses TRBV19 and TRBJ1-5; perhaps TRBD1 as D (6 bases). Trimming removed 4 bases at V and 9 bases at J, with 16 bases between. Germline CDR1 reads LNHDA; CDR2 reads SQIVND (reference sequence). The CDR3 sequence is 14 residues long.

The chain joins TRBV28 to TRBJ2-5; TRBD1 aligns across 7 bases. CDR3 length equals 15 residues. V dropped 4 bases and J dropped 4; count of bases not matched to a gene: 9. Germline-derived CDR1 and CDR2 are MDHEN and SYDVKM. The CDR3, as DNA: TGTGCCAGCAGTTACGGGACAGCCCACGGAGAGACCCAGTACTTC. This sequence encodes CASSYGTAHGETQYF.